A selection of T cell receptor beta chains follows, all from one sample in a study of spatial heterogeneity in lung cancer. In TCRdb, the 5' RACE reads were re-called with MiXCR into one record per CDR3 protein. The profile shows roughly 99,000 distinct CDR3 sequences, approximately 20% of them singletons. The sequences come from PBMCs, collected at follow-up. All receptors come from a male donor with early-stage non-small cell lung cancer. The CDR3 runs from the conserved cysteine through the conserved F or W. The D gene is left open where the match is weak. Size values are once, few and many counts, or a class for expanded clones, and some rows have none.

size: .; J: TRBJ1-1; D: .; V: TRBV7-6; CDR3: CASSLANREAFF; DNA: TGTGCCAGCAGCTTAGCGAACAGAGAAGCTTTCTTT
size: .; J: TRBJ1-2; D: .; V: TRBV20-1; CDR3: CSAVQGDYGYTF; DNA: TGCAGTGCGGTACAGGGAGACTATGGCTACACCTTC
size: few; J: TRBJ1-1; D: TRBD1; V: TRBV24-1; CDR3: CATSDNGQVLGAFF; DNA: TGTGCCACCAGTGATAACGGACAGGTCCTGGGAGCTTTCTTT
size: many; J: TRBJ2-2; D: TRBD2; V: TRBV14; CDR3: CASSQLPGGTGELFF; DNA: TGTGCCAGCAGCCAATTACCGGGGGGGACCGGGGAGCTGTTTTTT
size: .; J: TRBJ2-3; D: .; V: TRBV10-3; CDR3: CAIIRDHRSTSTDTQYF; DNA: TGTGCCATCATCCGGGACCACAGGTCTACTAGCACAGATACGCAGTATTTT
size: .; J: TRBJ1-2; D: .; V: TRBV5-1; CDR3: CASSPGGNYGYTF; DNA: TGCGCCAGCAGCCCCGGCGGCAACTATGGCTACACCTTC
size: many; J: TRBJ2-2; D: TRBD2; V: TRBV29-1; CDR3: CSVGAGEGSGELFF; DNA: TGCAGCGTTGGAGCGGGAGAGGGGTCCGGGGAGCTGTTTTTT
size: few; J: TRBJ2-2; D: .; V: TRBV4-2; CDR3: CASSPVPLGGELFF; DNA: TGTGCCAGCAGCCCCGTCCCGTTAGGCGGGGAGCTGTTTTTT
size: .; J: TRBJ2-7; D: .; V: TRBV5-1; CDR3: CASSLGTSEQYF; DNA: TGCGCCAGCAGCTTGGGGACTTCAGAGCAGTACTTC
size: .; J: TRBJ2-5; D: .; V: TRBV7-9; CDR3: CASSLSDGAVQETQYF; DNA: TGTGCCAGCAGCTTATCCGACGGGGCAGTCCAAGAGACCCAGTACTTC
size: .; J: TRBJ1-5; D: .; V: TRBV20-1; CDR3: CSAKGQNSNQPQHF; DNA: TGCAGTGCTAAAGGACAGAATAGCAATCAGCCCCAGCATTTT
size: .; J: TRBJ2-5; D: .; V: TRBV4-1; CDR3: CASSQTVDWQETQYF; DNA: TGCGCCAGCAGCCAAACCGTGGACTGGCAAGAGACCCAGTACTTC
size: .; J: TRBJ2-2; D: .; V: TRBV29-1; CDR3: CSVEPPGKPGELFF; DNA: TGCAGCGTTGAGCCCCCGGGGAAGCCCGGGGAGCTGTTTTTT
size: .; J: TRBJ2-1; D: TRBD2; V: TRBV19; CDR3: CASSLVAGGPYNEQFF; DNA: TGTGCCAGTAGTCTTGTAGCGGGAGGGCCCTACAATGAGCAGTTCTTC
size: few; J: TRBJ2-5; D: .; V: TRBV12-3/TRBV12-4; CDR3: CASSLWGIETQYF; DNA: TGTGCCAGCAGTTTATGGGGGATAGAGACCCAGTACTTC
size: .; J: TRBJ2-3; D: TRBD2; V: TRBV20-1; CDR3: CSARGPRASGGGADTQYF; DNA: TGCAGTGCTAGAGGCCCTCGGGCTAGCGGGGGAGGTGCAGATACGCAGTATTTT
size: few; J: TRBJ2-3; D: .; V: TRBV19; CDR3: CASTTAGTDTQYF; DNA: TGTGCCAGTACGACCGCAGGGACAGATACGCAGTATTTT
size: .; J: TRBJ1-6; D: .; V: TRBV5-1; CDR3: CASGPGGNSPLHF; DNA: TGCGCCAGCGGCCCAGGCGGGAATTCACCCCTCCACTTT
size: many; J: TRBJ1-1; D: .; V: TRBV20-1; CDR3: CSQGTGTEAFF; DNA: TGCAGTCAGGGCACGGGCACTGAAGCTTTCTTT
size: many; J: TRBJ1-6; D: .; V: TRBV5-1; CDR3: CASSLAPPGANSPLHF; DNA: TGCGCCAGCAGCTTGGCCCCTCCAGGGGCTAATTCACCCCTCCACTTT
size: few; J: TRBJ2-1; D: .; V: TRBV2; CDR3: CASRDSWNEQFF; DNA: TGTGCCAGCAGGGACAGTTGGAATGAGCAGTTCTTC
size: .; J: TRBJ1-1; D: .; V: TRBV20-1; CDR3: CGGEGAQTQNTEAFF; DNA: TGCGGGGGGGAAGGGGCCCAGACCCAGAACACTGAAGCTTTCTTT
size: many; J: TRBJ2-7; D: TRBD2; V: TRBV18; CDR3: CASSPGLAYEQYF; DNA: TGTGCCAGCTCACCAGGACTAGCGTACGAGCAGTACTTC
size: many; J: TRBJ1-4; D: .; V: TRBV29-1; CDR3: CSVQSNEKLFF; DNA: TGCAGCGTTCAGAGTAATGAAAAACTGTTTTTT
size: many; J: TRBJ2-5; D: TRBD2; V: TRBV3-1; CDR3: CASSPPSAGEPPGTQYF; DNA: TGTGCCAGCAGCCCGCCCTCAGCGGGGGAGCCTCCAGGGACCCAGTACTTC
size: few; J: TRBJ2-1; D: .; V: TRBV2; CDR3: CASSDDSNEQFF; DNA: TGTGCCAGCAGTGACGACAGCAATGAGCAGTTCTTC
size: few; J: TRBJ2-7; D: .; V: TRBV7-9; CDR3: CASSPLFDEQYF; DNA: TGTGCCAGCAGCCCCCTCTTTGACGAGCAGTACTTC
size: few; J: TRBJ2-1; D: .; V: TRBV29-1; CDR3: CSKRASPGNEQFF; DNA: TGCAGCAAGCGGGCTAGCCCGGGGAATGAGCAGTTCTTC
size: few; J: TRBJ2-5; D: TRBD2; V: TRBV5-6; CDR3: CASSFRTSGKETQYF; DNA: TGTGCCAGCAGCTTCCGGACTAGCGGGAAGGAGACCCAGTACTTC
size: once; J: TRBJ1-1; D: .; V: TRBV29-1; CDR3: CSVADGTEAFF; DNA: TGCAGCGTTGCGGATGGAACTGAAGCTTTCTTT
size: few; J: TRBJ2-7; D: .; V: TRBV7-9; CDR3: CASSYVLGSHEQYF; DNA: TGTGCCAGCAGCTACGTCTTGGGTTCCCACGAGCAGTACTTC
size: few; J: TRBJ2-1; D: TRBD2; V: TRBV6-5; CDR3: CASSSSGTSSHEQFF; DNA: TGTGCCAGCAGTTCTTCCGGGACTAGTTCCCATGAGCAGTTCTTC
size: few; J: TRBJ2-4; D: .; V: TRBV18; CDR3: CASSPDTGNIQYF; DNA: TGTGCCAGCTCACCAGACACGGGAAACATTCAGTACTTC
size: .; J: TRBJ2-1; D: TRBD2; V: TRBV20-1; CDR3: CSAKSTSGKRENEQFF; DNA: TGCAGTGCGAAATCGACTAGCGGGAAGAGAGAGAATGAGCAGTTCTTC
size: .; J: TRBJ2-7; D: .; V: TRBV14; CDR3: CASSRNFNPYEQYF; DNA: TGTGCCAGCAGCCGAAACTTCAATCCCTACGAGCAGTACTTC
size: .; J: TRBJ2-5; D: TRBD2; V: TRBV2; CDR3: CASSRLAQQETQYF; DNA: TGTGCCAGCAGTAGACTAGCACAACAAGAGACCCAGTACTTC
size: few; J: TRBJ1-2; D: TRBD1; V: TRBV2; CDR3: CASSGTGENGYTF; DNA: TGTGCCAGCAGCGGGACAGGGGAAAATGGCTACACCTTC
size: .; J: TRBJ1-5; D: TRBD1; V: TRBV20-1; CDR3: CSAVDTGGRQPQHF; DNA: TGCAGTGCCGTTGATACAGGGGGCCGGCAGCCCCAGCATTTT
size: .; J: TRBJ2-5; D: .; V: TRBV7-2; CDR3: CASSFDYRTAQETQYF; DNA: TGTGCCAGCAGTTTTGACTACCGGACAGCACAAGAGACCCAGTACTTC
size: medium-sized; J: TRBJ2-4; D: .; V: TRBV15; CDR3: CATSRASGGNIQYF; DNA: TGTGCCACCAGCAGAGCATCCGGGGGAAACATTCAGTACTTC
size: .; J: TRBJ2-1; D: .; V: TRBV7-2; CDR3: CASSLGQGRRNEQFF; DNA: TGTGCCAGCAGCTTGGGCCAGGGGCGAAGGAATGAGCAGTTCTTC
size: few; J: TRBJ2-6; D: .; V: TRBV5-6; CDR3: CASSLDRALAGANVLTF; DNA: TGTGCCAGCAGCTTGGACAGGGCATTGGCTGGGGCCAACGTCCTGACTTTC
size: few; J: TRBJ2-7; D: TRBD1; V: TRBV24-1; CDR3: CASSGDRAPYEQYF; DNA: TGTGCCAGCAGCGGGGACAGGGCCCCCTACGAGCAGTACTTC
size: once; J: TRBJ2-2; D: .; V: TRBV20-1; CDR3: CSASLTGGNTGELFF; DNA: TGCAGTGCTAGCTTGACAGGAGGGAACACCGGGGAGCTGTTTTTT
size: .; J: TRBJ2-5; D: TRBD1; V: TRBV7-7; CDR3: CASSFSGTGGQETQYF; DNA: TGTGCCAGCAGCTTCTCGGGGACAGGGGGCCAAGAGACCCAGTACTTC
size: many; J: TRBJ2-7; D: TRBD2; V: TRBV20-1; CDR3: CSARHPVRLAGGSYEQYF; DNA: TGCAGTGCTAGACATCCCGTTAGACTAGCGGGAGGGTCATACGAGCAGTACTTC
size: .; J: TRBJ2-1; D: TRBD2; V: TRBV20-1; CDR3: CSATGTSGRASYNEQFF; DNA: TGCAGTGCTACCGGGACTAGCGGGAGGGCATCCTACAATGAGCAGTTCTTC
size: few; J: TRBJ2-5; D: TRBD2; V: TRBV5-1; CDR3: CASQRGNFQETQYF; DNA: TGCGCCAGCCAGCGGGGAAATTTCCAAGAGACCCAGTACTTC
size: many; J: TRBJ1-1; D: .; V: TRBV7-9; CDR3: CASSLVLGTEAFF; DNA: TGTGCCAGCAGCTTAGTACTGGGCACTGAAGCTTTCTTT
size: .; J: TRBJ1-6; D: .; V: TRBV20-1; CDR3: CSARDDVANSPLHF; DNA: TGCAGTGCTAGAGATGATGTGGCTAATTCACCCCTCCACTTT
size: few; J: TRBJ2-1; D: .; V: TRBV2; CDR3: CASSEHRTRAVEQFF; DNA: TGTGCCAGCAGTGAACATAGGACCCGCGCGGTGGAGCAGTTCTTC